This T cell receptor beta chain emerged from a study of Ad26.COV2.S vaccination and SARS-CoV-2 variants. The overall study: Donor participated within the Ad26.COV2.S arm of the COV1001 trial. General study points: Assessments of TCR breadth and depth may have underestimated the total T cell responses.

Profiled with immunoSEQ multiplex PCR; TCRdb holds only in-frame clones, not every one. The table includes under 550,000 clones, roughly 90% detected once. On this clone itself: The antigen is undetermined.

Treatment denoted: roughly 18 received Ad26.COV2.S at low or high dose, single or two shots; about 5 received placebo; per-sample allocation not given. Sampling was done on day 63 after the first vaccine or placebo injection. The individual, an adult aged 18-55 years, was a donor in Boston. This CDR3 comprises 11 residues. Germline V CDR1 and CDR2: SGHDT, YYEEEE. The V segment lost 3 bases and the J segment 8 bases; nucleotides outside the gene matches: 0. The input for sequencing was peripheral blood, taken in a trial of Ad26.COV2.S vaccine versus placebo. This chain links TRBV5-6 with TRBJ2-3; 7 bases fit TRBD2. This TCR came from a person between 18 and 60 years old who received the Ad26.COV2.S COVID-19 vaccine or a placebo. The CDR3 region has the DNA TGTGCCAGCAGCTCGGGGGGTACGCAGTATTTT. Its translation is CASSSGGTQYF.